This T cell receptor (beta chain) was identified during a study of blood T cell repertoires in COVID-19 (dated by TCRdb to 2020 to 2022). Looking at the study overall: Samples from collaborators originated in the United States, Italy and Spain and spanned both the acute and convalescent phases of COVID-19. The repertoires were made available in a free public database intended to serve as a resource for research on the immune response to SARS-CoV-2. The dataset comprised deeply sampled blood TCRbeta repertoires from subjects exposed to, actively infected with, or recovered from COVID-19. The material from the prospective study consisted of cDNA or gDNA derived from T cells, B-cell-depleted T cells, or PBMCs. The sample metadata nearly always contained a de-identified subject ID, COVID-19 status, age in years and sex. Where HLA class I and class II types were available, the types were taken from metadata supplied by the sample provider, not from assay-based typing. The samples were drawn from the first 160 participants of the ongoing ImmuneRACE study and from roughly 1,300 subjects provided by 6 global collaborators.

Comment on this clone: The antigen it recognizes is unknown. Qualities for individual bases were not recorded, and no much larger clone is one base off.

What the work shows at the level of the full study, not this receptor alone: Clinical and demographic metadata were provided uncurated, with the amount varying by source and participant.

The collaborating institutions used their own protocols to collect whole blood in K2EDTA tubes. For TCRbeta analysis, collaborators shipped samples as frozen whole blood, isolated PBMCs, or DNA extracted from either of those sample types. TCRbeta CDR3 regions were amplified from genomic DNA using the immunoSEQ Assay, a bias-controlled multiplex PCR. The study's processing was this. Within the assay, amplification of reference gene primers was used to estimate how many nucleated cells each sample contained. To quantify the absolute abundance of each unique TCRbeta CDR3 rearrangement, sequence reads were collapsed and filtered. For each sample, productive Simpson clonality was calculated as the square root of Simpson's diversity index over productive rearrangements. The table was pulled from immuneACCESS by TCRdb, which kept in-frame rearrangements only. Such tables lose some clones; where checked, under half of the loss comes from unresolved V genes, and the rest has no known cause. D and trimming were read from the DNA, whereas the V and J calls and clone size are those reported in that table. This sample is represented by 50,000 or so clones; roughly 84% of them were singletons. Of the sample, under 8.5% falls within the top ten clones.

The CDR3 holds 12 amino acids from the cysteine to the phenylalanine. The read is trimmed to its CDR3 DNA, 36 bases read in frame from base 1. Trimming at the junction amounts to 6 bases on V and 4 bases on J, and the germline ends lie 9 bases apart. Looking up the germline V gene yields CDR1 MNHEY and CDR2 SVGAGI. The rearranged chain carries TRBV6-5 and TRBJ1-2; TRBD1 is a possible D gene, resting on 5 matching bases. The clonotype originates from a man aged 50 to 60 with active COVID-19. Material for sequencing was peripheral blood. The sequenced DNA is TGTGCCAGCAGAGACAGTGGCTATGGCTACACCTTC. Its translation reads: CASRDSGYGYTF.